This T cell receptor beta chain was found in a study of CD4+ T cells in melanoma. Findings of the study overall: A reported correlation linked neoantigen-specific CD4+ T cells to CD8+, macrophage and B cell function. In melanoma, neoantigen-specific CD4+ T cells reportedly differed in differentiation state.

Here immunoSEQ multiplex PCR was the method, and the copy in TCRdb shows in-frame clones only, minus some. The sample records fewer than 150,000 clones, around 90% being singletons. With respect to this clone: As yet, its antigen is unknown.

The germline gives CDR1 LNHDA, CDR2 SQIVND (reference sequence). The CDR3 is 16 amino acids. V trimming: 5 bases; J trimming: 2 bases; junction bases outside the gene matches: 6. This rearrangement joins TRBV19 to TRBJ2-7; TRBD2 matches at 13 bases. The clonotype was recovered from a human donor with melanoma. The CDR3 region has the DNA TGTGCCAGTAGTCCTCGGACTAGCGGGGGCACCTACGAGCAGTACTTC. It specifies CASSPRTSGGTYEQYF. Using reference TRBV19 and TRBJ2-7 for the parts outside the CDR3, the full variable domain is DGGITQSPKYLFRKEGQNVTLSCEQNLNHDAMYWYRQDPGQGLRLIYYSQIVNDFQKGDIAEGYSVSREKKESFPLTVTSAQKNPTAFYLCASSPRTSGGTYEQYFGPGTRLTVT.